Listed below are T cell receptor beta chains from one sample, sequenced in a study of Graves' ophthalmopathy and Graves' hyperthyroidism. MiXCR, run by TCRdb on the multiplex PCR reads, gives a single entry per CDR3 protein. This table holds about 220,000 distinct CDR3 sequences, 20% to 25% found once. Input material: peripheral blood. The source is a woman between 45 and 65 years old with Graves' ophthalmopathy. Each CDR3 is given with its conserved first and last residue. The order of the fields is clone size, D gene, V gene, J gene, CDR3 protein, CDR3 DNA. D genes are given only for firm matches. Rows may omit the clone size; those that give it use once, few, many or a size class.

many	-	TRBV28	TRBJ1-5	CASSLQIRAFPAQHF	TGTGCCAGCAGTTTACAGATCCGGGCGTTCCCGGCCCAGCATTTT
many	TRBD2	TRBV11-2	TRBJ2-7	CASSLGLRGLDYEQYF	TGTGCCAGCAGCTTAGGTCTCCGGGGACTAGATTACGAGCAGTACTTC
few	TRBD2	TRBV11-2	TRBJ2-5	CASSNSGGVTQYF	TGTGCCAGCAGTAATAGCGGGGGGGTCACCCAGTACTTC
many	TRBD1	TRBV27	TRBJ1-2	CASRPGQPSYGYTF	TGTGCCAGCAGACCGGGACAGCCATCCTATGGCTACACCTTC
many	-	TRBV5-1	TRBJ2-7	CASSWDISYEQYF	TGCGCCAGCAGCTGGGACATCTCCTACGAGCAGTACTTC
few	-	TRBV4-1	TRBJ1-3	CASSQLLGGNTIYF	TGCGCCAGCAGCCAACTGTTAGGTGGAAACACCATATATTTT
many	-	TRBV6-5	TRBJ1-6	CASSYQPLSPLHF	TGTGCCAGCAGTTACCAGCCCCTTTCACCCCTCCACTTT
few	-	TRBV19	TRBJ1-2	CASSLRGGAGERGYTF	TGTGCCAGTAGTTTACGCGGGGGGGCAGGAGAGAGGGGCTACACCTTC
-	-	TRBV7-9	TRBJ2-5	CASSLVSPGEETQYF	TGTGCCAGCAGCTTAGTGTCGCCAGGGGAAGAGACCCAGTACTTC
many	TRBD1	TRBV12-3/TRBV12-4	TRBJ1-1	CASSHGTGSGSGAFF	TGTGCCAGCAGCCACGGGACAGGGTCGGGATCCGGAGCTTTCTTT
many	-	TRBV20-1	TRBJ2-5	CSARSWPGETQYF	TGCAGTGCTAGATCGTGGCCAGGGGAGACCCAGTACTTC
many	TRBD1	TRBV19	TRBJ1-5	CASTGTGGWQPQHF	TGTGCCAGTACCGGGACAGGGGGCTGGCAGCCCCAGCATTTT
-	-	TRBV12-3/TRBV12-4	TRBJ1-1	CASSSQGSEAFF	TGTGCCAGCAGTTCTCAGGGCTCTGAAGCTTTCTTT
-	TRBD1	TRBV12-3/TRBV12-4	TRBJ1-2	CASTLPGGRGQSGYTF	TGTGCCAGCACCTTACCCGGGGGCAGGGGGCAGAGTGGCTACACCTTC
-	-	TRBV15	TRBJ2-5	CATSRALETQYF	TGTGCCACCAGCAGAGCGTTGGAGACCCAGTACTTC
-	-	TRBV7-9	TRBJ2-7	CASSFDGRRGEQYF	TGTGCCAGCAGCTTCGACGGACGCCGTGGGGAGCAGTACTTC
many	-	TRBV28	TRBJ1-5	CASKESETRNQPQHF	TGTGCCAGCAAAGAATCAGAAACTCGCAATCAGCCCCAGCATTTT
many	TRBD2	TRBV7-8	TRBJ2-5	CASSLEFSGSAETQYF	TGTGCCAGCAGCTTAGAATTTAGCGGGAGCGCGGAGACCCAGTACTTC
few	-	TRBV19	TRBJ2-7	CASAQRGGEQYF	TGTGCCAGTGCCCAACGGGGCGGCGAGCAGTACTTC
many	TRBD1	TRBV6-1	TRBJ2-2	CASNGQGSYTGELFF	TGTGCCAGCAATGGACAGGGAAGTTACACCGGGGAGCTGTTTTTT
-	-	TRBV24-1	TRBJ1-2	CATVQGDGYTF	TGTGCCACCGTACAGGGTGACGGCTACACCTTC
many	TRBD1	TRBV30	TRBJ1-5	CAWATGANQPQHF	TGTGCCTGGGCGACAGGGGCAAATCAGCCCCAGCATTTT
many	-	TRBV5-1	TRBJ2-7	CASSFLMDYEQYF	TGCGCCAGCAGCTTTTTAATGGACTACGAGCAGTACTTC
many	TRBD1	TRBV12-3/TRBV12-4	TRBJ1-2	CASIEGAHGYTF	TGTGCCAGCATTGAGGGGGCGCATGGCTACACCTTC
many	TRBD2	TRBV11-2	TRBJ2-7	CASSLDQTSGGYEQYF	TGTGCCAGCAGCTTAGATCAGACTAGCGGGGGGTACGAGCAGTACTTC
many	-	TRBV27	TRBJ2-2	CASSSGEVGKLFF	TGTGCCAGCAGTTCCGGGGAGGTCGGGAAGCTGTTTTTT
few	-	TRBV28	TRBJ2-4	CASSFRGRGVAAKNIQYF	TGTGCCAGCAGTTTTCGCGGCAGGGGGGTTGCGGCCAAAAACATTCAGTACTTC
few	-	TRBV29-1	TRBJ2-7	CSVARDGSSYEQYF	TGCAGCGTTGCCAGAGACGGTAGCTCCTACGAGCAGTACTTC
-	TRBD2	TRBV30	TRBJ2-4	CAWSIPPLAGGW	TGTGCCTGGAGTATACCACCCCTAGCGGGAGGGTGG
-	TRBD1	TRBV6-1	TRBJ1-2	CASSGDRGLNGYTF	TGTGCCAGCAGCGGGGACAGGGGGCTGAATGGCTACACCTTC
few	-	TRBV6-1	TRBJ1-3	CASSERWGTSSGNTIYF	TGTGCCAGCAGTGAACGTTGGGGGACAAGTTCTGGAAACACCATATATTTT
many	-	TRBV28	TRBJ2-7	CASSFGGADTYEQYF	TGTGCCAGCAGTTTCGGAGGAGCTGATACCTACGAGCAGTACTTC
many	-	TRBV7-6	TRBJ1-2	CASSTVYGAGYTF	TGTGCCAGCAGCACTGTATACGGAGCTGGCTACACCTTC
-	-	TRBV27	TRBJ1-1	CASTIQGGNTEAFF	TGTGCCAGCACCATACAGGGAGGCAACACTGAAGCTTTCTTT
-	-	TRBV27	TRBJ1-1	CASSPRDIMNTEAFF	TGTGCCAGCAGCCCCCGGGACATCATGAACACTGAAGCTTTCTTT
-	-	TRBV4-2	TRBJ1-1	CASSPNQGTGWTEAFF	TGTGCCAGCAGCCCCAACCAGGGAACCGGGTGGACTGAAGCTTTCTTT
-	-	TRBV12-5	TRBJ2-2	CASATAPTGELFF	TGTGCTAGTGCCACTGCACCTACCGGGGAGCTGTTTTTT
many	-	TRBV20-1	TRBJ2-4	CSARVGSGWMNIQYF	TGCAGTGCTAGAGTTGGATCGGGTTGGATGAACATTCAGTACTTC
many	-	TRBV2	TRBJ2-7	CASSVLAYEQYF	TGTGCCAGCAGTGTACTGGCCTACGAGCAGTACTTC
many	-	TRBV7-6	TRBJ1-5	CASSRYQRNQPQHF	TGTGCCAGCAGCCGATATCAACGCAATCAGCCCCAGCATTTT
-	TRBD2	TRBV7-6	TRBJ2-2	CASSLAGSGTYTGELFF	TGTGCCAGCAGCTTAGCTGGCAGCGGGACTTACACCGGGGAGCTGTTTTTT
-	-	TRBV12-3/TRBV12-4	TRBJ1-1	CASNIRPLTEAFF	TGTGCCAGCAACATCCGACCGCTCACTGAAGCTTTCTTT